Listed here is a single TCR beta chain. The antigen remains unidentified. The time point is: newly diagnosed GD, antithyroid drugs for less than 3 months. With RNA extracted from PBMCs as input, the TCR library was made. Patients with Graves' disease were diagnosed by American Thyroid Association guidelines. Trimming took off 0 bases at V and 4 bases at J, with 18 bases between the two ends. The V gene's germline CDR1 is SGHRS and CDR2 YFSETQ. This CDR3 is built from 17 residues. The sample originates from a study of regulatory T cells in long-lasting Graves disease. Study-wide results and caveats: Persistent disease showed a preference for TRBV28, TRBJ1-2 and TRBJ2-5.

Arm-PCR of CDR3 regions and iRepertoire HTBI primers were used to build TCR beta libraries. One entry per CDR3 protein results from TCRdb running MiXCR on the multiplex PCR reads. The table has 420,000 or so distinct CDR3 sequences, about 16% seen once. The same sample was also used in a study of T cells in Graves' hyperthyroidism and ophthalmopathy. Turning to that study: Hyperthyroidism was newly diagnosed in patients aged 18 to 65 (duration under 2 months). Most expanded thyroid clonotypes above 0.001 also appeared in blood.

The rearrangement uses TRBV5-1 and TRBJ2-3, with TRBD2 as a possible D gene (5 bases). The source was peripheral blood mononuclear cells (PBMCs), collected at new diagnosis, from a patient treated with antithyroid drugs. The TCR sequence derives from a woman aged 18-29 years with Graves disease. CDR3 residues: CASSLATSGVSPDTQYF. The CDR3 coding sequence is TGCGCCAGCAGCTTGGCTACAAGCGGTGTTTCCCCAGATACGCAGTATTTT. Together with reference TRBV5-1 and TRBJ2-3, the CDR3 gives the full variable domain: KAGVTQTPRYLIKTRGQQVTLSCSPISGHRSVSWYQQTPGQGLQFLFEYFSETQRNKGNFPGRFSGRQFSNSRSEMNVSTLELGDSALYLCASSLATSGVSPDTQYFGPGTRLTVL.